The present TCR beta chain was sequenced within a study of blood T cell repertoires in COVID-19. About the research overall: The United States, Italy and Spain supplied acute and convalescent COVID-19 samples.

This table comes from immunoSEQ multiplex PCR, and its TCRdb copy is limited to in-frame clones, with some not included. The sample has 190,000 or so clones; about 85% are singletons. CDR1 SGHAT and CDR2 FQNNGV come from the germline V gene. The CDR3 has 16 amino acids. The junction had 4 bases not matched to a gene; V was cut back by 2 bases and J by 4 bases. Everyone who took part was roughly 18 to 89 years old, and they came from about two dozen US areas. Which cohort a participant joined came from the clinical history participants gave. The source of this sequence is a woman between 25 and 40 years old who had recovered from COVID-19. V and J are TRBV11-2 and TRBJ2-3, with 12 positions matching TRBD2. Sample: PBMCs or T cells enriched from blood (not recorded which). CDR3 bases: TGTGCCAGCAGCTTACTAGCGGGGGGGCTTCCAGATACGCAGTATTTT. Translated: CASSLLAGGLPDTQYF.